One and the same sample provided the 23 T cell receptor beta chains below, sequenced in a study of glioma-infiltrating T cells after dendritic cell vaccination. Profiling relied on immunoSEQ multiplex PCR, and the TCRdb table lists in-frame clones only, not all of them. Here the sample spans more than 100,000 clones, roughly 80% being singletons. The material sequenced was blood, taken before dendritic cell vaccination. These receptor sequences come from a human donor with glioblastoma.

The chain employs TRBV11-2 and TRBJ1-1; D remains unclear. The CDR3 is 15 residues long. CDR1 and CDR2 (germline): SGHAT, FQNNGV. Trimming pared 0 bases from V and 2 bases from J, leaving 10 bases between. The chain's CDR3 is CASSLDGRGNTEAFF. CDR3 nucleotides: TGTGCCAGCAGCTTAGATGGTCGAGGCAACACTGAAGCTTTCTTT.

The CDR3 is CASRGDRDSGNTIYF. The DNA for the CDR3 is TGCGCCAGCAGAGGGGACAGGGACTCTGGAAACACCATATATTTT. V is TRBV4-1 and J is TRBJ1-3, with 9 bases fitting TRBD1. This CDR3 has 15 amino acids. The V gene end was trimmed by 6 bases and the J gene end by 0 bases; junction bases not matched to a gene: 3. Per germline, CDR1 MGHRA and CDR2 YSYEKL.

The chain employs TRBV4-2 and TRBJ1-1; D may be TRBD1 (5 bases). The CDR3 runs to 15 residues. Germline loops: CDR1 LGHNA, CDR2 YNFKEQ. V was trimmed by 0 bases and J by 7 bases, leaving 15 bases between them. This CDR3 is CASSQEGVGEGEAFF. For the CDR3, the DNA is TGTGCCAGCAGCCAAGAAGGGGTAGGGGAAGGTGAAGCTTTCTTT.

The chain has TRBV6-1 and TRBJ2-1, with 9 bases identical to TRBD2. The CDR3 is 12 amino acids. The V and J ends lost 8 bases and 9 bases, in that order; junction bases with no gene match: 5. The germline V gene has CDR1 MNHNS and CDR2 SASEGT. CDR3 nucleotides: TGTGCCAGCTTGAGGCGGGGGGGTGAGCAGTTCTTC. Protein product: CASLRRGGEQFF.

V gene TRBV10-1 combines with J gene TRBJ2-3, with D maybe TRBD2 (5 bases). Per germline, CDR1 WNHNN and CDR2 SYGVQD (reference sequence). The CDR3 is made up of 12 amino acids. V lost 6 bases and J 14 bases, leaving 18 bases between the germline ends. DNA of the CDR3: TGCGCCAGCAGATCGGACTTCCTGCGCCGGTATTTT. This sequence encodes CASRSDFLRRYF.

The chain carries TRBV25-1 and TRBJ1-2; tentatively, D is TRBD1 (6 bases). Germline CDR1 and CDR2: MGHDK and SYGVNS. Trimming removed 2 bases from V and 5 bases from J, with 15 bases in between. The CDR3 extends over 15 amino acids. CDR3 region: CASSEPYPQGYGYTF. CDR3 in DNA: TGTGCCAGCAGTGAACCCTACCCACAGGGTTATGGCTACACCTTC.

The chain recombines TRBV6-1 with TRBJ2-2; D is possibly TRBD1 (5 bases). Germline CDR1 reads MNHNS; CDR2 reads SASEGT. V dropped 6 bases and J dropped 1 base, with 12 bases sitting between them. This CDR3 contains 15 residues. The CDR3 sequence: CASRRDRLNTGELFF. CDR3 coding DNA: TGTGCCAGCAGAAGAGACAGATTGAACACCGGGGAGCTGTTTTTT.

Turning to this clone: One end of the junction does not line up with germline, which may come from a read error. The CDR3 DNA reads TGTGCTAGCAGCGTCGGGCAGGGGTCCCAAGAGACCCAGTACTTC. Residues: CASSVGQGSQETQYF. The V call is TRBV7-7, the J call TRBJ2-5; a weak D match, TRBD1 (6 bases). This CDR3 contains 15 residues. In germline, CDR1 is SSHAT, CDR2 FNYEAQ (reference sequence).

The chain links TRBV5-1 to TRBJ2-1, with 12 bases fitting TRBD2. J gave up 5 bases and V 3 bases, and 3 bases lay outside the gene matches. This CDR3 contains 15 residues. Germline V gene lookup returns CDR1 SGHRS and CDR2 YFSETQ. The CDR3: CASSSSGGEHNEQFF. For the CDR3, the DNA is TGCGCCAGCAGCTCTAGCGGGGGGGAGCACAATGAGCAGTTCTTC.

The chain employs TRBV4-3 and TRBJ2-1, with TRBD1 identical over 10 bases. The V gene end was trimmed by 0 bases and the J gene end by 4 bases; junction bases not matched to a gene: 6. This CDR3 comprises 17 residues. CDR1 is LGHNA, CDR2 YSLEER, per germline. The CDR3 DNA reads TGCGCCAGCAGCCAAGATCCGTGGACAGGGGGTTACAATGAGCAGTTCTTC. Translated, it gives CASSQDPWTGGYNEQFF.

Only a few counts were recorded for this clone. The chain links TRBV6-5 to TRBJ1-4; the D gene is possibly TRBD1 (6 bases). V was trimmed by 5 bases and J by 0 bases, leaving 10 bases between them. The CDR3 contains 15 residues. Germline V gene sequence: CDR1 MNHEY, CDR2 SVGAGI. The CDR3 region has the DNA TGTGCCAGCAGTCCGAGGGACACAACTAATGAAAAACTGTTTTTT. Protein: CASSPRDTTNEKLFF.

For this clone: In the same sample, other DNA sequences code for this CDR3. The V gene is TRBV7-2, the J gene TRBJ2-1; no firm D call. Trimming shortened V by 0 bases and J by 0 bases, and 6 bases separated the two germline ends. This CDR3 comprises 15 residues. Germline V gives CDR1 SGHTA, CDR2 FQGNSA. This chain's CDR3 is CASSLAVSSYNEQFF. CDR3 DNA sequence: TGTGCCAGCAGCTTAGCTGTGAGCTCCTACAATGAGCAGTTCTTC.

The chain carries TRBV28 and TRBJ2-1; D possibly corresponds to TRBD1 (5 bases). Germline-derived CDR1 and CDR2 are MDHEN and SYDVKM. The V gene lost 3 bases and the J gene lost 8 bases, with 14 bases spanning the gap. The CDR3 runs to 14 residues. The CDR3 here is CASSFNSGSDEQFF. The CDR3 nucleotides read TGTGCCAGCAGTTTCAACTCAGGGTCCGATGAGCAGTTCTTC.

The chain links TRBV6-5 to TRBJ1-1; 8 bases are a match to TRBD1. Germline V gene data show CDR1 as MNHEY and CDR2 as SVGAGI. J gave up 4 bases and V 8 bases, and 6 bases lay outside the gene matches. The CDR3 extends over 13 amino acids. As DNA, the CDR3 is TGTGCCAGCCTTCGGACAGGGCTCACTGAAGCTTTCTTT. This gives the protein CASLRTGLTEAFF.

J is TRBJ2-5 and V is TRBV7-9, with TRBD1 matching over 10 bases. The junction had 19 bases not matched to a gene; V was cut back by 2 bases and J by 10 bases. Germline assignment: CDR1 SEHNR and CDR2 FQNEAQ (reference sequence). CDR3 length: 18 residues. The CDR3 region has the DNA TGTGCCAGCAGCTTATTTTTCGACAGCGCGGGACAGGGGTACGACCAGTACTTC. This translates into CASSLFFDSAGQGYDQYF.

The V gene is TRBV6-5, the J gene TRBJ2-3; TRBD1 matches 7 bases. Germline lookup yields CDR1 MNHEY and CDR2 SVGAGI. This CDR3 has 15 amino acids. Trimming cost V 5 bases and J 4 bases; bases outside gene matches: 9. CDR3 sequence (DNA): TGTGCCAGCAGTAGACAGGGATCCGGCGCAGATACGCAGTATTTT. It yields the protein CASSRQGSGADTQYF.

This chain connects TRBV6-1 to TRBJ1-5; 9 bases fit TRBD1. From germline, CDR1 is MNHNS and CDR2 SASEGT. The CDR3 has 14 residues. Trimming cost V 6 bases and J 7 bases; bases outside gene matches: 7. The CDR3 reads CASSRDRVRQPQHF. In DNA, the CDR3 is TGTGCCAGCAGCCGGGACAGGGTTCGACAGCCCCAGCATTTT.

The CDR3 loop reads CASSPWGIGLVETQYF. CDR3 DNA sequence: TGCGCCAGCAGCCCTTGGGGGATAGGACTAGTAGAGACCCAGTACTTC. The genes are TRBV5-1 and TRBJ2-5; TRBD2 agrees at 7 bases. Trimming removed 4 bases from V and 4 bases from J; junction bases left unmatched: 13. The germline V gene has CDR1 SGHRS and CDR2 YFSETQ. This CDR3 contains 16 residues.

The V gene is TRBV5-6, the J gene TRBJ1-4, with D unresolved. Trimming pared 0 bases from V and 5 bases from J, leaving 8 bases between. Per germline, CDR1 SGHDT and CDR2 YYEEEE. The CDR3 contains 14 residues. In DNA form, the CDR3 reads TGTGCCAGCAGCTTGGGTCGGAGAAATGAAAAACTGTTTTTT. It translates to CASSLGRRNEKLFF.

The V and J genes are TRBV5-4 and TRBJ2-3, with TRBD2 matching over 12 bases. Unmatched junction bases numbered 4, after V lost 0 bases and J lost 2 bases. The germline CDR1 and CDR2 sequences are SGHNT and YYREEE (reference sequence). The CDR3 length is 17 residues. The CDR3 sequence: CASSLDGLAGSTDTQYF. As DNA, the CDR3 is TGTGCCAGCAGCTTGGATGGACTAGCGGGGTCCACAGATACGCAGTATTTT.

This chain joins TRBV27 and TRBJ1-3; no clear D. CDR3 length: 15 residues. Per germline, CDR1 MNHEY and CDR2 SMNVEV (reference sequence). V dropped 3 bases and J dropped 0 bases, with 9 bases sitting between them. This CDR3 reads CASSLVGNSGNTIYF. In DNA, the CDR3 is TGTGCCAGCAGTTTGGTCGGGAACTCTGGAAACACCATATATTTT.

In this sample, this clone turned up once. The V gene is TRBV5-8, the J gene TRBJ1-2, with a weak D call TRBD1 (6 bases). This CDR3 spans 14 amino acids. CDR1 is SGHTS and CDR2 is YDEGEE in the germline V gene. Trimming stripped 1 base from V and 8 bases from J, with 15 bases between. The CDR3 loop reads CASSLRQASSGYTF. CDR3 coding DNA: TGTGCCAGCAGCTTGCGACAGGCATCTTCCGGCTACACCTTC. Complete variable domain (other parts from reference TRBV5-8 and TRBJ1-2): EAGVTQSPTHLIKTRGQQATLRCSPISGHTSVYWYQQALGLGLQFLLWYDEGEERNRGNFPPRFSGRQFPNYSSELNVNALELEDSALYLCASSLRQASSGYTFGSGTRLTVV.

As regards this clone: At one of its ends the junction is not consistent with the germline gene, which may arise from a read error. The chain couples TRBV27 to TRBJ1-2, with 7 bases matching TRBD1. Per germline, CDR1 MNHEY and CDR2 SMNVEV (reference sequence). CDR3 length: 16 amino acids. The CDR3 sequence is CASRFLGGAGNYGYTF. DNA for the CDR3: TGTGCCAGCCGTTTCTTAGGGGGCGCCGGTAACTATGGCTACACCTTC.